This T cell receptor beta chain comes out of a study of response to subunit inactivated influenza vaccine (dated by TCRdb to between 2017 and 2018). Study-wide context: The study used deep quantitative T cell receptor repertoire profiling to track responses to a trivalent subunit inactivated influenza vaccine.

The table lists this clonotype with a few counts. Its binding antigen is unknown. No base-level quality is on record; no much larger clone is a single base apart. Overall results and qualifications from the work: According to the authors, only a limited number of new T cells may be recruited by each seasonal influenza vaccination.

CDR1 and CDR2 were assigned from the germline V gene (reference sequence) as SEHNR and FQNEAQ. From the cysteine up to the phenylalanine, the CDR3 has a length of 16 residues. The CDR3 DNA has 48 bases and is translated from base 1. Deletion took 5 bases off V and 1 base off J, with a span of 14 bases between the germline ends. The library was produced with RT-PCR. This sample was sequenced with an Illumina HiSeq 2500. Starting from the raw public reads, TCRdb applied fastp trimming at Q25, assembled clones with MiXCR and retained in-frame beta chains. Entries are consolidated by CDR3 protein sequence, retaining the most common genes and DNA. The sample includes about 700,000 distinct CDR3 sequences, with 12% to 15% observed a single time. About 7.4% of the sample is in the top ten clones.

The sequence links TRBV7-9 to TRBJ2-2; the D gene is possibly TRBD1, with 6 bases matching. This TCR was recovered from a man in his fifties who received an inactivated influenza vaccine. Donor details come from another sample of the same person, matched by shared clones. The source was PBMCs from blood, collected around two weeks before vaccination. The CDR3 region reads CASSLVLTGNTGELFF. The bases read TGTGCCAGCAGCCTCGTCCTGACAGGGAACACCGGGGAGCTGTTTTTT.